Shown below are 31 T cell receptor beta chains from a single sample sequenced in a study of beta chain features in type 1 diabetes (dated by TCRdb to the late 2010s). What the authors observed across the whole study: A moderate but significant shortening of TCRB CDR3 length was observed in type 1 diabetes patients in all four CD4+ subsets.

Libraries were constructed by the immunoSEQ multiplex PCR assay. The entire amount of isolated RNA was reverse transcribed using the High Capacity cDNA Reverse Transcription Kit, so the sequenced TCRB transcripts were expressed ones. Imported from immuneACCESS, the table was reduced by TCRdb to in-frame sequences with V and J called. These copies leave out some clones; in studies compared against another copy, an unresolved V gene accounts for under half, and the cause of the remainder is not known. Recorded for this sample are tens of thousands of clones; more than 45% of them occurred a single time. Clones ranked in the top ten supply about 0.37% of the sample. The antigens for these receptors are not known. The sample consisted of stem cell memory CD4+ T cells from blood. The sample's cell subset or site, from its label and the paper: stem cell-like memory CD4+ T cells. These receptors were taken from a man between 18 and 35 years old with type 1 diabetes.

The genes are TRBV5-4 and TRBJ2-7; D might be TRBD2 (6 bases). Germline CDR1 is SGHNT and CDR2 is YYREEE (reference sequence). The V end was cut by 2 bases, the J end by 6 bases, with 12 bases between. This CDR3 spans 13 amino acids. DNA for the CDR3: TGTGCCAGCAGCTTATGGGACTTCCGCGAGCAGTACTTC. Translating it yields CASSLWDFREQYF.

This clone was observed a handful of times. The chain couples TRBV7-2 to TRBJ2-5, with TRBD1 identical over 8 bases. Germline-derived CDR1 and CDR2 are SGHTA and FQGNSA. This CDR3 contains 15 residues. V trimming: 5 bases; J trimming: 4 bases; junction bases outside the gene matches: 9. CDR3 coding DNA: TGTGCCAGCAGCCTAAGACAGGGGTATGGAGAGACCCAGTACTTC. It is translated as CASSLRQGYGETQYF.

The V and J genes are TRBV11-2 and TRBJ2-7; 10 nucleotides agree with TRBD1. The CDR3 is made up of 15 amino acids. Germline lookup yields CDR1 SGHAT and CDR2 FQNNGV. The V segment lost 1 base and the J segment 6 bases; nucleotides outside the gene matches: 6. The CDR3 spells CASSLVGTGVSEQYF. CDR3 nucleotide sequence: TGTGCCAGCAGCTTAGTTGGGACAGGGGTGAGCGAGCAGTACTTC.

The V call is TRBV19, the J call TRBJ2-7, with 8 bases fitting TRBD1. The V and J ends lost 4 bases and 4 bases, in that order; junction bases with no gene match: 15. This CDR3 has 17 amino acids. CDR1 and CDR2 (germline): LNHDA, SQIVND (reference sequence). The CDR3 is CASSNVQGAANAYEQYF. The CDR3 region has the DNA TGTGCCAGTAGTAACGTTCAGGGGGCAGCGAATGCGTACGAGCAGTACTTC.

This clone occurred a few times. The chain joins TRBV5-1 to TRBJ2-6, with a tentative D call TRBD2 (7 bases). Between the trimmed V and J ends, which lost 1 base and 2 bases, there was a span of 10 bases. Germline loops: CDR1 SGHRS, CDR2 YFSETQ. The CDR3 has 16 residues. CDR3 loop: CASSLSGGPGANVLTF. CDR3 nucleotides: TGCGCCAGCAGCTTGTCGGGGGGCCCTGGGGCCAACGTCCTGACTTTC.

The chain recombines TRBV7-2 with TRBJ2-5; D gene ambiguous. V gave up 0 bases and J gave up 1 base, with 3 bases separating them. The germline V gene encodes CDR1 SGHTA and CDR2 FQGNSA. The CDR3 has 13 residues. CDR3 loop: CASSLAAQETQYF. In DNA, the CDR3 is TGTGCCAGCAGCTTAGCGGCCCAAGAGACCCAGTACTTC. Full variable domain (missing parts from reference TRBV7-2 and TRBJ2-5): GAGVSQSPSNKVTEKGKDVELRCDPISGHTALYWYRQSLGQGLEFLIYFQGNSAPDKSGLPSDRFSAERTGGSVSTLTIQRTQQEDSAVYLCASSLAAQETQYFGPGTRLLVL.

The chain employs TRBV30 and TRBJ1-2; 7 nucleotides line up with TRBD1. V was pared by 1 base and J by 4 bases, with 6 bases of the junction left unmatched. Germline V gene sequence: CDR1 GTSNPN, CDR2 SVGIG (reference sequence). The CDR3 loop spans 14 amino acids. The CDR3, as DNA: TGTGCCTGGAGTGGACAGGGCAGCGTCTATGGCTACACCTTC. Translating it yields CAWSGQGSVYGYTF.

The CDR3: CASSYSWGDGSQYF. For the CDR3, the DNA is TGTGCCAGCAGTTACTCGTGGGGAGATGGGAGCCAGTACTTC. The rearrangement joins TRBV6-5 to TRBJ2-5, with D perhaps matching TRBD2 (5 bases). The germline V gene has CDR1 MNHEY and CDR2 SVGAGI. Trimming took 0 bases from V and 10 from J, leaving 15 bases between them. CDR3 size: 14 residues.

The chain uses TRBV7-9 and TRBJ1-1; D may be TRBD1 (5 bases). CDR1 and CDR2 from the germline V gene are SEHNR and FQNEAQ (reference sequence). The CDR3 is 14 residues long. Trimming took 2 bases from V and 2 from J, leaving 9 bases between them. The chain's CDR3 is CASSLRQLNTEAFF. The CDR3 DNA is TGTGCCAGCAGCTTAAGACAGTTAAACACTGAAGCTTTCTTT.

This clone appeared once. The rearrangement joins TRBV2 to TRBJ2-7; 9 positions match TRBD2. V shed 8 bases, J shed 6 bases, and the junction held 5 bases outside the gene matches. Germline V gene sequence: CDR1 SNHLY, CDR2 FYNNEI. This CDR3 spans 12 amino acids. CDR3 region: CASGASGVEQYF. The DNA of the CDR3 is TGTGCCAGCGGGGCTAGCGGGGTCGAGCAGTACTTC. The full variable domain, with the rest looked up from reference TRBV2 and TRBJ2-7, is EPEVTQTPSHQVTQMGQEVILRCVPISNHLYFYWYRQILGQKVEFLVSFYNNEISEKSEIFDDQFSVERPDGSNFTLKIRSTKLEDSAMYFCASGASGVEQYFGPGTRLTVT.

This chain links TRBV6-5 with TRBJ2-7, with 11 bases that match TRBD2. Germline values: CDR1 MNHEY, CDR2 SVGAGI. V lost 6 bases, J lost 4 bases, and 8 bases stayed unmatched. The CDR3 runs 15 residues. In DNA form, the CDR3 reads TGTGCCAGCAGCCCAACTAGCGGGAGTCTTTACGAGCAGTACTTC. As protein: CASSPTSGSLYEQYF.

This clone was counted only a few times. The chain uses TRBV4-1 and TRBJ2-2, with TRBD1 matching 7 bases. Trimming took 3 bases from V and 3 from J; bases not matched to a gene: 4. The CDR3 spans 15 residues. CDR1 and CDR2 (germline): MGHRA, YSYEKL. DNA for the CDR3: TGCGCCAGCAGCCAGGCCGACAGGGACACCGGGGAGCTGTTTTTT. Its translation: CASSQADRDTGELFF.

This clone was seen only once. The chain uses TRBV2 and TRBJ2-1, with D uncertain. Germline-derived CDR1 and CDR2 are SNHLY and FYNNEI. The V gene lost 7 bases and the J gene lost 2 bases, with 9 bases spanning the gap. This CDR3 contains 13 residues. The CDR3 spells CASNEQAYNEQFF. CDR3 nucleotides: TGTGCCAGCAACGAACAAGCCTACAATGAGCAGTTCTTC.

V and J are TRBV20-1 and TRBJ2-7, with 7 bases matching TRBD1. The CDR3 spans 11 residues. In germline, CDR1 is DFQATT, CDR2 SNEGSKA (reference sequence). Trimming at V came to 0 bases and at J to 13 bases, leaving 6 bases not matched to a gene. CDR3 loop: CSAREGDRRYF. CDR3 nucleotide sequence: TGCAGTGCTAGAGAGGGGGACAGACGTTACTTC.

This clone was observed a handful of times. The chain employs TRBV29-1 and TRBJ1-1, with no clear D. Germline assignment: CDR1 SQVTM and CDR2 ANQGSEA. Trimming removed 7 bases at V and 1 base at J, with 13 bases between. CDR3 length: 13 residues. This CDR3 is CSDRGIGNTEAFF. CDR3 sequence (DNA): TGCAGCGACCGGGGTATCGGGAACACTGAAGCTTTCTTT.

The chain uses TRBV14 and TRBJ2-1; TRBD2 matches 9 bases. This CDR3 contains 17 residues. In germline, CDR1 is SGHDN, CDR2 FVKESK. J was trimmed by 0 bases and V by 2 bases; bases with no gene match: 5. CDR3 sequence: CASSQYSGSFSYNEQFF. The CDR3 DNA follows: TGTGCCAGCAGCCAATATAGCGGGAGTTTCTCCTACAATGAGCAGTTCTTC.

This clone turned up a few times. The chain employs TRBV28 and TRBJ2-5; tentatively, D is TRBD2 (6 bases). From germline, CDR1 is MDHEN and CDR2 SYDVKM. This CDR3 comprises 15 residues. V gave up 9 bases and J gave up 0 bases, with 17 bases separating them. CDR3 sequence: CASLYFGGNQETQYF. Here the CDR3 DNA reads TGTGCCAGTCTTTATTTCGGGGGTAACCAAGAGACCCAGTACTTC.

The chain joins TRBV6-5 to TRBJ2-3, with TRBD1 matching 8 bases. CDR1 is MNHEY and CDR2 is SVGAGI in the germline V gene. The ends lost 6 bases at V and 2 bases at J; junction bases unmatched: 7. The CDR3 loop spans 15 amino acids. The CDR3: CASRLDRGLTDTQYF. CDR3 nucleotide sequence: TGTGCCAGCAGACTCGACAGGGGCCTCACAGATACGCAGTATTTT.

This clone appeared a few times. This chain links TRBV6-6 with TRBJ1-5; D remains unclear. V was clipped by 2 bases and J by 3 bases, with 14 bases between them. Germline V CDR1 and CDR2: MNHNY, SVGAGI (reference sequence). This CDR3 has 16 residues. CDR3 sequence: CASSYMGVGVNQPQHF. DNA for the CDR3: TGTGCCAGCAGTTACATGGGAGTTGGGGTCAATCAGCCCCAGCATTTT.

The chain has TRBV5-6 and TRBJ2-5; D is possibly TRBD1 (6 bases). This CDR3 spans 15 amino acids. V was trimmed by 4 bases and J by 2 bases, leaving 15 bases between them. CDR1 is SGHDT, CDR2 YYEEEE, per germline. CDR3 amino acids: CASSEDRNDQETQYF. CDR3 DNA: TGTGCCAGCAGCGAGGACAGAAACGATCAAGAGACCCAGTACTTC.

In this sample, this clone turned up a few times. The J gene is TRBJ1-5, the V gene TRBV6-6; 11 nucleotides line up with TRBD1. Trimming at V came to 5 bases and at J to 9 bases, leaving 6 bases not matched to a gene. The CDR3 consists of 14 residues. In germline, CDR1 is MNHNY, CDR2 SVGAGI (reference sequence). This CDR3 reads CASSPGQGARPQHF. The DNA for the CDR3 is TGTGCCAGCAGTCCAGGACAGGGGGCTCGGCCCCAGCATTTT.

The chain couples TRBV18 to TRBJ2-1, with TRBD2 matching 9 bases. J gave up 7 bases and V 5 bases, and 12 bases lay outside the gene matches. The CDR3 totals 16 residues. Germline V gene data show CDR1 as KGHSH and CDR2 as LQKENI. The CDR3 nucleotides read TGTGCCAGCTCAGAGATAGCGGGAGTCGCTAGGAATGAGCAGTTCTTC. The encoded protein is CASSEIAGVARNEQFF.

V gene TRBV5-4 combines with J gene TRBJ1-2, with 9 bases aligning to TRBD1. The CDR3 is 14 residues long. CDR1 is SGHNT and CDR2 is YYREEE in the germline V gene (reference sequence). V lost 4 bases to trimming and J lost 4 bases; unmatched junction nucleotides: 5. The CDR3 loop is CASSPGQGLYGYTF. DNA of the CDR3: TGTGCCAGCAGCCCGGGACAGGGACTCTATGGCTACACCTTC.

The chain uses TRBV27 and TRBJ2-1, with D possibly TRBD2 on 5 matching bases. Trimming pared 3 bases from V and 0 bases from J, leaving 9 bases between. CDR1 is MNHEY, CDR2 SMNVEV, per germline (reference sequence). The CDR3 has 15 residues. CDR3 sequence: CASSLPTSSYNEQFF. The CDR3 nucleotides read TGTGCCAGCAGTTTGCCCACTAGCTCCTACAATGAGCAGTTCTTC.

The chain combines TRBV21-1 with TRBJ2-3; the table's D call, TRBD1, was not checked against the DNA. TRBV21-1 counts as a pseudogene. This CDR3 spans 15 amino acids. The CDR3 protein is CASSPRDRVPDTQYF. CDR3 sequence (DNA): TGTGCCAGCAGCCCCCGGGACAGGGTCCCAGATACGCAGTATTTT.

This clone appeared a single time. The chain employs TRBV11-2 and TRBJ1-1; D is ambiguous. The CDR3 loop spans 13 amino acids. Trimming cost V 5 bases and J 5 bases, with 12 bases left between them. Per the germline V gene, CDR1 is SGHAT and CDR2 is FQNNGV. Written as DNA, the CDR3 is TGTGCCAGCAGCCCCGACACCGGAACTGAAGCTTTCTTT. The encoded protein is CASSPDTGTEAFF.

V gene TRBV2 combines with J gene TRBJ2-7; 11 bases are a match to TRBD1. CDR1 and CDR2 from the germline V gene are SNHLY and FYNNEI. Trimming took 9 bases from V and 4 from J; bases not matched to a gene: 5. There are 13 residues in the CDR3. The CDR3 loop is CARGQGGPYEQYF. In DNA, the CDR3 is TGTGCCAGGGGACAGGGGGGCCCGTACGAGCAGTACTTC.

The chain uses TRBV7-2 and TRBJ2-5, with a weak D call TRBD2 (6 bases). Per germline, CDR1 SGHTA and CDR2 FQGNSA. Trimming cost V 0 bases and J 5 bases, with 13 bases left between them. The CDR3 contains 15 residues. The CDR3, as DNA: TGTGCCAGCAGCTTAGCCATAGCGGAGACGGAGACCCAGTACTTC. It specifies CASSLAIAETETQYF. The full variable domain, with the rest looked up from reference TRBV7-2 and TRBJ2-5, is GAGVSQSPSNKVTEKGKDVELRCDPISGHTALYWYRQSLGQGLEFLIYFQGNSAPDKSGLPSDRFSAERTGGSVSTLTIQRTQQEDSAVYLCASSLAIAETETQYFGPGTRLLVL.

Only a few counts were recorded for this clone. The rearrangement joins TRBV5-1 to TRBJ2-1; 12 bases are a match to TRBD2. Germline-derived CDR1 and CDR2 are SGHRS and YFSETQ. J gave up 5 bases and V 2 bases, and 2 bases lay outside the gene matches. CDR3 length: 15 residues. CDR3: CASSFLAGGNNEQFF. The DNA of the CDR3 is TGCGCCAGCAGCTTCCTAGCGGGGGGGAACAATGAGCAGTTCTTC. The full variable domain, with the rest looked up from reference TRBV5-1 and TRBJ2-1, is KAGVTQTPRYLIKTRGQQVTLSCSPISGHRSVSWYQQTPGQGLQFLFEYFSETQRNKGNFPGRFSGRQFSNSRSEMNVSTLELGDSALYLCASSFLAGGNNEQFFGPGTRLTVL.

The rearrangement links TRBV5-4 to TRBJ2-2; 11 bases line up with TRBD1. V lost 4 bases and J lost 6; bases outside the gene matches: 2. CDR3 length: 14 amino acids. From germline, CDR1 is SGHNT and CDR2 YYREEE (reference sequence). DNA for the CDR3: TGTGCCAGCAGCCGGGACAGGGGGGCCGGGGAGCTGTTTTTT. Translated, it gives CASSRDRGAGELFF.

This clone has only a few counts. This chain uses TRBV7-6 with TRBJ2-7, with 10 bases matching TRBD1. Germline CDR1 SGHVS, CDR2 FNYEAQ. Losses at the gene ends were 0 bases for V and 7 bases for J; bases not matched to a gene: 6. The CDR3 runs to 15 residues. CDR3 amino acids: CASSLAGTGVREQYF. The CDR3 DNA follows: TGTGCCAGCAGCTTAGCCGGGACAGGGGTCAGAGAGCAGTACTTC.